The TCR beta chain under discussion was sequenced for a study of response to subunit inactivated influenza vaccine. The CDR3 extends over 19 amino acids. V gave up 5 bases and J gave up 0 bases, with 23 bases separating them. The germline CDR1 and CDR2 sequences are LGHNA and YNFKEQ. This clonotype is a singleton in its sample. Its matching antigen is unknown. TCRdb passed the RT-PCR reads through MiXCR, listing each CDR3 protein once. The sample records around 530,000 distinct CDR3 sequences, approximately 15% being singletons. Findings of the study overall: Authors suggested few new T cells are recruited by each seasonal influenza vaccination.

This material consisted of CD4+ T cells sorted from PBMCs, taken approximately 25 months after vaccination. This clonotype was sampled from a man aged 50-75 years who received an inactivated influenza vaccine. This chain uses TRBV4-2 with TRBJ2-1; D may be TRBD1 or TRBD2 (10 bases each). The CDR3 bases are TGTGCCAGCAGCAGGGACAGGGGACTAGCGTTGAGCTCCTACAATGAGCAGTTCTTC. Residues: CASSRDRGLALSSYNEQFF.